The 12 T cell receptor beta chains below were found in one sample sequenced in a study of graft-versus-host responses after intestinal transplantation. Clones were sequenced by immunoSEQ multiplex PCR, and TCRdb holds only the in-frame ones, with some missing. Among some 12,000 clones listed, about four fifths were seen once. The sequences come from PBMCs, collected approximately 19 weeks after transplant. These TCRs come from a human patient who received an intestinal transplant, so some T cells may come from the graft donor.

This CDR3 reads CASSKASTPGQGNNSPLHF. CDR3 coding DNA: TGTGCCAGCAGCAAAGCTTCGACTCCCGGACAGGGAAATAATTCACCCCTCCACTTT. The J gene is TRBJ1-6, the V gene TRBV21-1; the table's D call of TRBD1 was not tested on the DNA. TRBV21-1 is a pseudogene locus. This CDR3 is 19 amino acids long.

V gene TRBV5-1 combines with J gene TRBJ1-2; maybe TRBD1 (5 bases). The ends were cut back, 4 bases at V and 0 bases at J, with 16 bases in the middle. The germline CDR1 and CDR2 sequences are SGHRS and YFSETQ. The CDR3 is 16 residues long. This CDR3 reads CASSGGTMPPNYGYTF. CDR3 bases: TGCGCCAGCAGCGGGGGGACGATGCCTCCTAACTATGGCTACACCTTC.

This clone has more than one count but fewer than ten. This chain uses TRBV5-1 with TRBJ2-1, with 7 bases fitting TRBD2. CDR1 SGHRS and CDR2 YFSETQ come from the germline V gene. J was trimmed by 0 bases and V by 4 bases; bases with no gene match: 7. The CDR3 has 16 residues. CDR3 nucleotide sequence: TGCGCCAGCAGCCCCGGGACTACTGGCTCCTACAATGAGCAGTTCTTC. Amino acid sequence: CASSPGTTGSYNEQFF.

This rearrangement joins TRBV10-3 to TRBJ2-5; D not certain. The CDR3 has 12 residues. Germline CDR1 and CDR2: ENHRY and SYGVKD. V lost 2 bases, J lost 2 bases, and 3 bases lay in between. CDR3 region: CAISEVQETQYF. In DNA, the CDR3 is TGTGCCATCAGTGAGGTGCAAGAGACCCAGTACTTC.

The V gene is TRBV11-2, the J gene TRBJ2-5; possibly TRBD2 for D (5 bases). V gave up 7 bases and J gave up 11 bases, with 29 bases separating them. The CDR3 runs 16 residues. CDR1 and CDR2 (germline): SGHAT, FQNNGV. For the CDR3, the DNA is TGTGCCAGCACCTCTAGACTCCCGGGATTCCCTAGGGAGCAGTACTTC. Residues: CASTSRLPGFPREQYF.

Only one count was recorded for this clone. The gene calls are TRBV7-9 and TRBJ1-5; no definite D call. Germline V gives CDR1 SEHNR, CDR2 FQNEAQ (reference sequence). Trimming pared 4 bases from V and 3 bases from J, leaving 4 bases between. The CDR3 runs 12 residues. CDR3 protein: CASSSPNQPQHF. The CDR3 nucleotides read TGTGCCAGCAGCTCCCCCAATCAGCCCCAGCATTTT. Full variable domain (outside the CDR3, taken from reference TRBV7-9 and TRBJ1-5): DTGVSQNPRHKITKRGQNVTFRCDPISEHNRLYWYRQTLGQGPEFLTYFQNEAQLEKSRLLSDRFSAERPKGSFSTLEIQRTEQGDSAMYLCASSSPNQPQHFGDGTRLSIL.

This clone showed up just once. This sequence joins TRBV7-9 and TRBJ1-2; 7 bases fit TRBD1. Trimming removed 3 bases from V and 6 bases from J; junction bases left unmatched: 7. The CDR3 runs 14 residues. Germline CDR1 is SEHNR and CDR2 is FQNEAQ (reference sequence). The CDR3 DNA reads TGTGCCAGCAGCTTCTCAGGCAGGGGGGATGGCTACACCTTC. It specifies CASSFSGRGDGYTF. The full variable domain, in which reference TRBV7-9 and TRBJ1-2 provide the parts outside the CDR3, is DTGVSQNPRHKITKRGQNVTFRCDPISEHNRLYWYRQTLGQGPEFLTYFQNEAQLEKSRLLSDRFSAERPKGSFSTLEIQRTEQGDSAMYLCASSFSGRGDGYTFGSGTRLTVV.

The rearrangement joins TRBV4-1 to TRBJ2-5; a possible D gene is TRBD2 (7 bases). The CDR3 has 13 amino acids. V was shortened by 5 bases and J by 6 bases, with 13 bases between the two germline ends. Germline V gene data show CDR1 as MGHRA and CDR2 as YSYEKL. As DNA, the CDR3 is TGCGCCAGCAGCGGGGGGCGGGGGAAGACCCAGTACTTC. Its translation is CASSGGRGKTQYF.

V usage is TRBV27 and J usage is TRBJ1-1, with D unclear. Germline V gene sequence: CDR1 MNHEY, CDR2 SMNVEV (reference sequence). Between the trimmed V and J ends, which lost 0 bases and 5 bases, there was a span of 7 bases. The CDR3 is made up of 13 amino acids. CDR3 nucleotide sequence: TGTGCCAGCAGTTTATCGATGGTTACTGAAGCTTTCTTT. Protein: CASSLSMVTEAFF.

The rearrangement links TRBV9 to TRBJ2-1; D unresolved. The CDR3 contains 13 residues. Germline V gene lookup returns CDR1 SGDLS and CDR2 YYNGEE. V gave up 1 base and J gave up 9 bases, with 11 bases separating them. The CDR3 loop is CASSVNEWGEQFF. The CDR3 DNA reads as TGTGCCAGCAGCGTAAACGAGTGGGGTGAGCAGTTCTTC.

The CDR3 DNA reads as TGCGCCAGCAGCCAGGGGGCGATGGAGACCCAGTACTTC. It translates to CASSQGAMETQYF. The chain recombines TRBV4-1 with TRBJ2-5; D is possibly TRBD1 (6 bases). Trimming took 3 bases from V and 5 from J, leaving 10 bases between them. CDR1 and CDR2 (germline): MGHRA, YSYEKL. The CDR3 is 13 residues long.

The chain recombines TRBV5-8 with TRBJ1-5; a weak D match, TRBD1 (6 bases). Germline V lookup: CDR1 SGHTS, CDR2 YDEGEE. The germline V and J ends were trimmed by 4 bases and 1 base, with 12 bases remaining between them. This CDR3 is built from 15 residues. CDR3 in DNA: TGTGCCAGCAGCCCTAACAGGGTGAGCAATCAGCCCCAGCATTTT. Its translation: CASSPNRVSNQPQHF.